One sample yielded the 12 T cell receptor beta chains listed below, sequenced in a study of blood T cell repertoires in COVID-19. Using immunoSEQ multiplex PCR, the repertoire was profiled, and TCRdb retains in-frame clones only, with some absent. The profile shows under 200,000 clones, around 85% of them singletons. The source material was peripheral blood. The receptors shown here come from a woman aged 80 or over with acute or convalescent COVID-19.

This chain connects TRBV7-9 to TRBJ2-6, with D perhaps matching TRBD1 (7 bases). Trimming took off 10 bases at V and 4 bases at J, with 14 bases between the two ends. CDR3 size: 14 residues. The germline V gene has CDR1 SEHNR and CDR2 FQNEAQ (reference sequence). The CDR3 DNA reads TGTGCCACCGGAGGGGGCATAGGGGCCAACGTCCTGACTTTC. Its protein product is CATGGGIGANVLTF.

The gene calls are TRBV12-3 or TRBV12-4 and TRBJ2-2; D is possibly TRBD2 (5 bases). The CDR3 is made up of 13 amino acids. V dropped 1 base and J dropped 6 bases, with 6 bases sitting between them. Here the CDR3 reads CASSLGRAGELFF. Here the CDR3 DNA reads TGTGCCAGCAGTTTAGGGCGGGCCGGGGAGCTGTTTTTT.

Notes on this clone: Other DNA sequences from this sample encode an identical CDR3 as well. This chain links TRBV18 with TRBJ1-2; maybe TRBD1 (5 bases). The CDR3 has 15 residues. Trimming cost V 3 bases and J 0 bases, with 11 bases left between them. CDR1 is KGHSH, CDR2 LQKENI, per germline. The DNA for the CDR3 is TGTGCCAGCTCACCCGAGACAGAGACTAACTATGGCTACACCTTC. It yields the protein CASSPETETNYGYTF.

The gene calls are TRBV7-2 and TRBJ2-2, with 10 bases aligning to TRBD1. The CDR3 contains 15 residues. The V segment lost 4 bases and the J segment 6 bases; nucleotides outside the gene matches: 5. The germline V gene has CDR1 SGHTA and CDR2 FQGNSA. The CDR3 reads CASSYRQGAAGELFF. The CDR3 region has the DNA TGTGCCAGCAGCTACAGACAGGGGGCAGCCGGGGAGCTGTTTTTT.

The rearrangement uses TRBV30 and TRBJ2-7; TRBD2 might be the D (6 bases). The V gene lost 3 bases and the J gene lost 5 bases, with 11 bases spanning the gap. This CDR3 has 12 amino acids. In germline, CDR1 is GTSNPN, CDR2 SVGIG (reference sequence). The CDR3 DNA follows: TGTGCCTGGAGGGGTGGAGGGGACGAGCAGTACTTC. Its protein product is CAWRGGGDEQYF.

This chain connects TRBV30 to TRBJ1-1; TRBD1 agrees at 9 bases. The CDR3 is 16 residues long. CDR1 is GTSNPN and CDR2 is SVGIG in the germline V gene (reference sequence). V lost 0 bases and J lost 2; bases outside the gene matches: 7. In DNA form, the CDR3 reads TGTGCCTGGAGTGTACACGGGACAGGGAAAAACACTGAAGCTTTCTTT. Amino acid sequence: CAWSVHGTGKNTEAFF.

The genes are TRBV9 and TRBJ2-5; 8 bases align to TRBD2. CDR1 SGDLS and CDR2 YYNGEE come from the germline V gene. Trimming at V came to 2 bases and at J to 2 bases, leaving 2 bases not matched to a gene. The CDR3 extends over 14 amino acids. CDR3 loop: CASSVTSGQETQYF. The CDR3 region has the DNA TGTGCCAGCAGCGTCACTAGCGGTCAAGAGACCCAGTACTTC.

CDR3 DNA sequence: TGTGCCAGTAGTATGAGGCTCCCCTCGGGGGAGCAGTACTTC. It translates to CASSMRLPSGEQYF. The V gene is TRBV19, the J gene TRBJ2-7; perhaps TRBD2 as D (5 bases). Trimming left V 3 bases short and J 7 bases short, with 16 bases between. CDR3 size: 14 residues. Germline V CDR1 and CDR2: LNHDA, SQIVND (reference sequence).

This clone was seen just once. This rearrangement joins TRBV29-1 to TRBJ2-7; 8 bases align to TRBD1. CDR3 length: 12 amino acids. Germline CDR1 SQVTM, CDR2 ANQGSEA. V shed 5 bases, J shed 7 bases, and the junction held 7 bases outside the gene matches. DNA for the CDR3: TGCAGCGTTCGGCAGGGGGCTGGGGAGCAGTACTTC. Translation: CSVRQGAGEQYF.

V usage is TRBV6-5 and J usage is TRBJ2-7, with 11 bases fitting TRBD2. The CDR3 covers 13 residues. Trimming took 9 bases from V and 4 from J; bases not matched to a gene: 5. Germline values: CDR1 MNHEY, CDR2 SVGAGI. CDR3 DNA: TGTGCCAGTAGTAGCGGGGGGGAGTACGAGCAGTACTTC. This gives the protein CASSSGGEYEQYF.

The rearrangement uses TRBV30 and TRBJ2-1; 8 positions agree with TRBD2. Germline lookup yields CDR1 GTSNPN and CDR2 SVGIG (reference sequence). V gave up 5 bases and J gave up 10 bases; unmatched junction bases: 13. This CDR3 comprises 14 residues. CDR3 in amino acids: CAWSRLAPIGEQFF. The DNA for the CDR3 is TGTGCCTGGTCCCGACTAGCGCCCATTGGGGAGCAGTTCTTC.

The chain couples TRBV9 to TRBJ1-3; D not resolved. Between the trimmed V and J ends, which lost 4 bases and 4 bases, there was a span of 15 bases. The CDR3 has 15 residues. Per germline, CDR1 SGDLS and CDR2 YYNGEE. CDR3 coding DNA: TGTGCCAGCAGCCCCGCAGGCCTACAGGGAAACACCATATATTTT. This gives the protein CASSPAGLQGNTIYF.